Listed below are T cell receptor beta chains from one sample, sequenced in a study of T cell repertoires in cytomegalovirus infection. Their specific antigens are unknown. Each CDR3 protein gets one entry after TCRdb re-called the reads with MiXCR. The table lists around 430,000 distinct CDR3 sequences, approximately 40% of them singletons. This specimen consisted of cultured PBMCs, obtained from culture after CMV antigen stimulation. These receptors originate from a human donor in good health (CMV status not recorded). Some clones in this sample may be carry-over from other donors' samples. The CDR3 runs from the conserved cysteine through the conserved F or W. D genes are given only for firm matches. Not all rows give a size; the values are once, few, many and, for expanded clones, a class.

V gene: TRBV12-3/TRBV12-4
J gene: TRBJ2-7
clone size: few
D gene: NA
CDR3 DNA: TGTGCCAGCAGTCCCGCAGGAGGCGAGCAGTACTTC
CDR3 protein: CASSPAGGEQYF

V gene: TRBV10-3
J gene: TRBJ2-1
clone size: few
D gene: NA
CDR3 DNA: TGTGCCATCAGTGGTTCTCCGGGGTCCTACAATGAGCAGTTCTTC
CDR3 protein: CAISGSPGSYNEQFF

V gene: TRBV28
J gene: TRBJ1-5
clone size: NA
D gene: NA
CDR3 DNA: TGTGCCAGCAGTCCGTGGGGACAATGGGATCAGCCCCAGCATTTT
CDR3 protein: CASSPWGQWDQPQHF

V gene: TRBV4-2
J gene: TRBJ1-5
clone size: few
D gene: NA
CDR3 DNA: TGTGCCAGCAGCCAAGCAGGGGGCAATCAGCCCCAGCATTTT
CDR3 protein: CASSQAGGNQPQHF

V gene: TRBV7-8
J gene: TRBJ2-3
clone size: NA
D gene: TRBD2
CDR3 DNA: TGTGCCAGCAGCTTTCGGGGGAGGGACACAGATACGCAGTATTTT
CDR3 protein: CASSFRGRDTDTQYF

V gene: TRBV7-9
J gene: TRBJ1-1
clone size: NA
D gene: NA
CDR3 DNA: TGTGCCAGCAGCTTTTCTCCCGGATCTACGAACACTGAAGCTTTCTTT
CDR3 protein: CASSFSPGSTNTEAFF

V gene: TRBV7-6
J gene: TRBJ2-7
clone size: once
D gene: TRBD2
CDR3 DNA: TGTGCCAGCAGCGGTCAAGGTCGGGGGGACGACTACGAGCAGTACTTC
CDR3 protein: CASSGQGRGDDYEQYF

V gene: TRBV7-8
J gene: TRBJ1-5
clone size: NA
D gene: TRBD1
CDR3 DNA: TGTGCCAGCAGCTTAGTCGGGACAGGGGCCCTCTATAGCAATCAGCCCCAGCATTTT
CDR3 protein: CASSLVGTGALYSNQPQHF

V gene: TRBV7-4
J gene: TRBJ2-1
clone size: NA
D gene: TRBD2
CDR3 DNA: TGTGCCAGCAGCCCAACTAGCGGGAGGGCCGATGAGCAGTTCTTC
CDR3 protein: CASSPTSGRADEQFF

V gene: TRBV7-2
J gene: TRBJ2-1
clone size: few
D gene: TRBD2
CDR3 DNA: TGTGCCAGCAGCATTACTAGCGGGAGCTACAATGAGCAGTTCTTC
CDR3 protein: CASSITSGSYNEQFF

V gene: TRBV7-2
J gene: TRBJ2-7
clone size: NA
D gene: NA
CDR3 DNA: TGTGCCAGCAGCTTAGAGCAGGGGAGCTACTACGAGCAGTACTTC
CDR3 protein: CASSLEQGSYYEQYF

V gene: TRBV7-2
J gene: TRBJ2-3
clone size: NA
D gene: NA
CDR3 DNA: TGTGCCAGCAGGGACGACACAGATACGCAGTATTTT
CDR3 protein: CASRDDTDTQYF

V gene: TRBV4-1
J gene: TRBJ2-5
clone size: NA
D gene: NA
CDR3 DNA: TGCGCCAGCAGCCAAGGGCAGGTCCAAGAAGAGACCCAGTACTTC
CDR3 protein: CASSQGQVQEETQYF

V gene: TRBV7-2
J gene: TRBJ2-7
clone size: few
D gene: NA
CDR3 DNA: TGTGCCAGCAGCCGGGTGGGAGGACTGATGGACTACGAGCAGTACTTC
CDR3 protein: CASSRVGGLMDYEQYF

V gene: TRBV7-2
J gene: TRBJ2-6
clone size: few
D gene: NA
CDR3 DNA: TGTGCCAGCAGCCGGGGCGTAGATGGGGCCAACGTCCTGACTTTC
CDR3 protein: CASSRGVDGANVLTF

V gene: TRBV15
J gene: TRBJ2-1
clone size: few
D gene: NA
CDR3 DNA: TGTGCCACCAGCATGACTAGTCGGTACAATGAGCAGTTCTTC
CDR3 protein: CATSMTSRYNEQFF

V gene: TRBV6-1
J gene: TRBJ1-3
clone size: NA
D gene: NA
CDR3 DNA: TGTGCCAGCAGTGAGGGTGACTCTGGAAACACCATATATTTT
CDR3 protein: CASSEGDSGNTIYF

V gene: TRBV7-2
J gene: TRBJ2-7
clone size: NA
D gene: NA
CDR3 DNA: TGTGCCAGCAGCTTTTTCCGGGACTCCTACGAGCAGTACTTC
CDR3 protein: CASSFFRDSYEQYF

V gene: TRBV27
J gene: TRBJ2-1
clone size: once
D gene: NA
CDR3 DNA: TGTGCCAGCATCCCCGGGGGGACAAACTACAATGAGCAGTTCTTC
CDR3 protein: CASIPGGTNYNEQFF

V gene: TRBV15
J gene: TRBJ2-5
clone size: NA
D gene: NA
CDR3 DNA: TGTGCCACCAGCAGAGGGAGAGAGACCCAGTACTTC
CDR3 protein: CATSRGRETQYF

V gene: TRBV5-1
J gene: TRBJ2-3
clone size: few
D gene: TRBD2
CDR3 DNA: TGCGCCAGCATGCGCGAAGGTAGCGGGAAGGCAGATACGCAGTATTTT
CDR3 protein: CASMREGSGKADTQYF

V gene: TRBV5-4
J gene: TRBJ2-5
clone size: NA
D gene: TRBD1
CDR3 DNA: TGTGCCAGCAGCCGGGGACAGGGGGGAGGAGAGACCCAGTACTTC
CDR3 protein: CASSRGQGGGETQYF

V gene: TRBV20-1
J gene: TRBJ1-5
clone size: NA
D gene: TRBD1
CDR3 DNA: TGCAGTGCTAGAGAGTCAGGGGGGGGAGGCCAGCCCCAGCATTTT
CDR3 protein: CSARESGGGGQPQHF

V gene: TRBV7-6
J gene: TRBJ2-1
clone size: NA
D gene: TRBD2
CDR3 DNA: TGTGCCAGCAGCGGTCATACCGGGACTAGCGGGGGGACGGCCTACAATGAGCAGTTCTTC
CDR3 protein: CASSGHTGTSGGTAYNEQFF

V gene: TRBV5-5
J gene: TRBJ2-3
clone size: once
D gene: NA
CDR3 DNA: TGTGCCAGCAGCTTGGCGCAGGCTGGGGTAGATACGCAGTATTTT
CDR3 protein: CASSLAQAGVDTQYF

V gene: TRBV20-1
J gene: TRBJ2-1
clone size: NA
D gene: NA
CDR3 DNA: TGCAGTGCTACACCAGGGACCTTAAGCTCCTACAATGAGCAGTTCTTC
CDR3 protein: CSATPGTLSSYNEQFF

V gene: TRBV5-1
J gene: TRBJ2-1
clone size: NA
D gene: TRBD2
CDR3 DNA: TGCGCCAGCAGCTTACCAGTTAGCGGGGGGCCGGACAATGAGCAGTTCTTC
CDR3 protein: CASSLPVSGGPDNEQFF

V gene: TRBV20-1
J gene: TRBJ2-7
clone size: NA
D gene: TRBD2
CDR3 DNA: TGCAGTGCTACCATAGCGGGAGGCCAGTCACTCGAGCAGTACTTC
CDR3 protein: CSATIAGGQSLEQYF

V gene: TRBV10-3
J gene: TRBJ1-6
clone size: once
D gene: TRBD1
CDR3 DNA: TGTGCCATCAGTGAGTCGCGCGGACAGGGGAATTCACCCCTCCACTTT
CDR3 protein: CAISESRGQGNSPLHF

V gene: TRBV27
J gene: TRBJ2-2
clone size: many
D gene: NA
CDR3 DNA: TGTGCCAGCAGTTTAAGGGGTGGGAACACCGGGGAGCTGTTTTTT
CDR3 protein: CASSLRGGNTGELFF

V gene: TRBV10-3
J gene: TRBJ2-3
clone size: few
D gene: NA
CDR3 DNA: TGTGCCATCACTGGCGGGACTCACACAGATACGCAGTATTTT
CDR3 protein: CAITGGTHTDTQYF

V gene: TRBV7-8
J gene: TRBJ2-5
clone size: few
D gene: NA
CDR3 DNA: TGTGCCAGCCGAGAGTACCAAGAGACCCAGTACTTC
CDR3 protein: CASREYQETQYF

V gene: TRBV19
J gene: TRBJ2-2
clone size: NA
D gene: NA
CDR3 DNA: TGTGCCAGTAGTATATTCCGGGACGCAAAAAACACCGGGGAGCTGTTTTTT
CDR3 protein: CASSIFRDAKNTGELFF

V gene: TRBV12-3/TRBV12-4
J gene: TRBJ2-5
clone size: few
D gene: NA
CDR3 DNA: TGTGCCAGCAGCGTGAACCAAGAGACCCAGTACTTC
CDR3 protein: CASSVNQETQYF

V gene: TRBV7-2
J gene: TRBJ2-7
clone size: few
D gene: TRBD2
CDR3 DNA: TGTGCCAGCAGCCCGGCGGGACTAGGATCCTACGAGCAGTACTTC
CDR3 protein: CASSPAGLGSYEQYF

V gene: TRBV11-2
J gene: TRBJ2-1
clone size: few
D gene: NA
CDR3 DNA: TGTGCCAGCAGCTTAGGGTGGAGGGGGGGCCGGAATGAGCAGTTCTTC
CDR3 protein: CASSLGWRGGRNEQFF

V gene: TRBV19
J gene: TRBJ2-5
clone size: NA
D gene: TRBD2
CDR3 DNA: TGTGCCACAAACGGGGGGTCCTGGGAGACCCAGTACTTC
CDR3 protein: CATNGGSWETQYF

V gene: TRBV10-3
J gene: TRBJ1-3
clone size: few
D gene: NA
CDR3 DNA: TGTGCCATCCAAGGACAGTCCCTCTCTGGAAACACCATATATTTT
CDR3 protein: CAIQGQSLSGNTIYF

V gene: TRBV10-3
J gene: TRBJ1-2
clone size: NA
D gene: TRBD1
CDR3 DNA: TGTGCCACAGGGACAGAAATTAACTATGGCTACACCTTC
CDR3 protein: CATGTEINYGYTF

V gene: TRBV7-2
J gene: TRBJ1-5
clone size: few
D gene: NA
CDR3 DNA: TGTGCCAGCAGCTTCCGGGGTGCCAATCAGCCCCAGCATTTT
CDR3 protein: CASSFRGANQPQHF

V gene: TRBV7-2
J gene: TRBJ1-2
clone size: NA
D gene: NA
CDR3 DNA: TGTGCCAGCAGCCATTCCAGGGAGGTGGGCTATGGCTACACCTTC
CDR3 protein: CASSHSREVGYGYTF

V gene: TRBV28
J gene: TRBJ1-1
clone size: NA
D gene: NA
CDR3 DNA: TGTGCCAGCAGTGAGCCGGGGGCCCACACTGAAGCTTTCTTT
CDR3 protein: CASSEPGAHTEAFF

V gene: TRBV2
J gene: TRBJ2-3
clone size: NA
D gene: NA
CDR3 DNA: TGTGCCAGCAAAGGGGGACTTAGCACAGATACGCAGTATTTT
CDR3 protein: CASKGGLSTDTQYF

V gene: TRBV7-9
J gene: TRBJ1-2
clone size: NA
D gene: NA
CDR3 DNA: TGTGCCAGCAGCTTAGCCCCCGGGGCAGCCGTCTATCCCTATGGCTACACCTTC
CDR3 protein: CASSLAPGAAVYPYGYTF

V gene: TRBV7-2
J gene: TRBJ2-1
clone size: few
D gene: TRBD2
CDR3 DNA: TGTGCCAGCAGCCAAACCCCCGGGACTAGCGGGGGGGGGTCTTCTGAGTTCTTC
CDR3 protein: CASSQTPGTSGGGSSEFF

V gene: TRBV20-1
J gene: TRBJ2-7
clone size: NA
D gene: NA
CDR3 DNA: TGCAGTGCGACCCCCGACGGCAACGAGCAGTACTTC
CDR3 protein: CSATPDGNEQYF

V gene: TRBV12-3/TRBV12-4
J gene: TRBJ1-2
clone size: NA
D gene: NA
CDR3 DNA: TGTGCCAGCACCCTAGGGGGGCTTAGCTATGGCTACACCTTC
CDR3 protein: CASTLGGLSYGYTF

V gene: TRBV6-8
J gene: TRBJ2-7
clone size: few
D gene: TRBD2
CDR3 DNA: TGTGCCAGCAGAATCCTAGCGGGTGGGAGCTACGAGCAGTACTTC
CDR3 protein: CASRILAGGSYEQYF

V gene: TRBV4-1
J gene: TRBJ2-3
clone size: NA
D gene: NA
CDR3 DNA: TGCGCCAGCAGACCAACACATGGGTCAGATACGCAGTATTTT
CDR3 protein: CASRPTHGSDTQYF

V gene: TRBV6-2/TRBV6-3
J gene: TRBJ2-7
clone size: NA
D gene: TRBD2
CDR3 DNA: TGTGCCAGCAGTCTTGCGGGGGGCCTAAGCTCCTACGAGCAGTACTTC
CDR3 protein: CASSLAGGLSSYEQYF

V gene: TRBV12-3/TRBV12-4
J gene: TRBJ2-1
clone size: few
D gene: NA
CDR3 DNA: TGTGCCAGCAGTACTGGCCCTCAGTGGGACAATGAGCAGTTCTTC
CDR3 protein: CASSTGPQWDNEQFF

V gene: TRBV7-6
J gene: TRBJ2-5
clone size: few
D gene: NA
CDR3 DNA: TGTGCCAGCAGCTTTAGCAGGGTAGGAGAGACCCAGTACTTC
CDR3 protein: CASSFSRVGETQYF

V gene: TRBV3-1
J gene: TRBJ1-2
clone size: NA
D gene: NA
CDR3 DNA: TGTGCCAGCAGCCATTCCCGCGGCTACACCTTC
CDR3 protein: CASSHSRGYTF

V gene: TRBV19
J gene: TRBJ2-5
clone size: NA
D gene: TRBD1
CDR3 DNA: TGTGCCAGTAGTCGGACAGGGATTGAGACCCAGTACTTC
CDR3 protein: CASSRTGIETQYF

V gene: TRBV7-3
J gene: TRBJ1-4
clone size: NA
D gene: NA
CDR3 DNA: TGTGCCAGCAGCTCGGGGGCAGAAAAACTGTTTTTT
CDR3 protein: CASSSGAEKLFF

V gene: TRBV15
J gene: TRBJ1-6
clone size: NA
D gene: TRBD1
CDR3 DNA: TGTGCCACCAGCAGAGATAAATCGGGACAGCTAAAGGACTCACCCCTCCACTTT
CDR3 protein: CATSRDKSGQLKDSPLHF